A selection of T cell receptor beta chains follows, all from one sample in a study of T-cell memory formation after mild COVID-19. TCRdb processed the 5' RACE reads anew with MiXCR; each CDR3 protein has one entry. The data show 400,000 to 500,000 distinct CDR3 sequences, around 20% seen once. The source material was PBMCs or a T cell subset sorted from them (not recorded which). Source of these receptors: an adult woman who had mild COVID-19 (a few samples of this study predate the infection). Cell type and time point are not known. CDR3s include the opening cysteine and the closing phenylalanine or tryptophan. The D gene is left open where the match is weak. Expanded clones get a size class; other rows say once, few or many, or leave the size out.

TRBD2,TRBJ2-3,TRBV11-2,few,TGTGCCAGCAGCTTGGGCGGGGGGGTAACAGATACGCAGTATTTT,CASSLGGGVTDTQYF
NA,TRBJ2-5,TRBV6-6,NA,TGTGCCAGCAGTTTACAGCGGAACCAAGAGACCCAGTACTTC,CASSLQRNQETQYF
NA,TRBJ1-1,TRBV5-1,NA,TGCGCCAGCAGCTTGGTTCCAGGGAGGGTTGAAGCTTTCTTT,CASSLVPGRVEAFF
TRBD2,TRBJ2-7,TRBV18,few,TGTGCCAGCTCCGCCACTAGCGGGGACTACGAGCAGTACTTC,CASSATSGDYEQYF
TRBD1,TRBJ2-1,TRBV10-3,NA,TGTGCCATCACCAGGCAGGGGGCAAGGAATGAGCAGTTCTTC,CAITRQGARNEQFF
NA,TRBJ2-1,TRBV20-1,NA,TGCAGTGCTAGACCACGGACTGGCTACAATGAGCAGTTCTTC,CSARPRTGYNEQFF
TRBD2,TRBJ2-3,TRBV4-3,NA,TGCGCCAGCAGTGGTGGAGCGGGAGGGCCGGCAGATACGCAGTATTTT,CASSGGAGGPADTQYF
NA,TRBJ1-4,TRBV5-1,few,TGCGCCAGCAGCTTGGCCTCACTCGGCCGGAGCTCAACTAATGAAAAACTGTTTTTT,CASSLASLGRSSTNEKLFF
NA,TRBJ1-1,TRBV5-4,NA,TGTGCCAGCAGCTTAGGCGGAGGGGGAATGAACACTGAAGCTTTCTTT,CASSLGGGGMNTEAFF
NA,TRBJ1-1,TRBV7-9,NA,TGTGCCAGCAGCCCGCGGGGCGGCAGTTTGAACACTGAAGCTTTCTTT,CASSPRGGSLNTEAFF
NA,TRBJ2-1,TRBV7-9,NA,TGTGCCAGCAGCTTAGGTGGGGGGGGCCAAAATGAGCAGTTCTTC,CASSLGGGGQNEQFF
TRBD2,TRBJ2-7,TRBV10-3,NA,TGTGCCATCAGTCCAAAACTAGCGGGACCGGGTGAGCAGTACTTC,CAISPKLAGPGEQYF
NA,TRBJ2-1,TRBV12-3/TRBV12-4,NA,TGTGCCAGCAGTTTAGAGGCCCCCACCTACAATGAGCAGTTCTTC,CASSLEAPTYNEQFF
TRBD2,TRBJ2-1,TRBV7-9,few,TGTGCCAGCAGCACCCTGGCGGGAGGAGCCTACAATGAGCAGTTCTTC,CASSTLAGGAYNEQFF
NA,TRBJ1-2,TRBV7-8,many,TGTGCCAGCAGCCTCCGGGGGAAGGGACTCCATGGGGGCTACACCTTC,CASSLRGKGLHGGYTF
TRBD1,TRBJ1-2,TRBV27,NA,TGTGCCAGCAGTCCACACCAAGGACAGGGAGGGAATGGCTACACCTTC,CASSPHQGQGGNGYTF
NA,TRBJ1-1,TRBV20-1,NA,TGCAGTGTCGGCGAATACACTGAAGCTTTCTTT,CSVGEYTEAFF
NA,TRBJ2-3,TRBV4-1,NA,TGCGCCAGCAGCCAAGTTCCTCAAACGGATACGCAGTATTTT,CASSQVPQTDTQYF
TRBD2,TRBJ2-7,TRBV5-5,few,TGTGCCAGCAGCTTTCCTAGCGGGGTATCCTACGAGCAGTACTTC,CASSFPSGVSYEQYF
TRBD2,TRBJ2-1,TRBV28,few,TGTGCCAGCAGCTTTGTGGCTAGCGGGGGGAACAATGAGCAGTTCTTC,CASSFVASGGNNEQFF
TRBD2,TRBJ2-5,TRBV20-1,NA,TGCAGTGCCCCCGGACTAGCGGGAGGAGACGTTGGGACCCAGTACTTC,CSAPGLAGGDVGTQYF
TRBD2,TRBJ2-1,TRBV12-3/TRBV12-4,few,TGTGCCAGCAGTGCGGTTTTGCGGGGGGGCTCGGAGCAGTTCTTC,CASSAVLRGGSEQFF
NA,TRBJ2-5,TRBV7-3,NA,TGTGCCAGCTCCAGGGGGGGCCAAGAGACCCAGTACTTC,CASSRGGQETQYF
NA,TRBJ2-1,TRBV24-1,NA,TGTGCCACCAGTGATTTGGGGAAGAATGAGCAGTTCTTC,CATSDLGKNEQFF
TRBD2,TRBJ2-7,TRBV7-2,NA,TGTGCCAGCGGACGTCGGGGGGTCCACTACGAGCAGTACTTC,CASGRRGVHYEQYF
TRBD2,TRBJ2-1,TRBV5-6,NA,TGTGCCAGCAGCTCACCGACTAGCCGGGAGAATGAGCAGTTCTTC,CASSSPTSRENEQFF
NA,TRBJ1-1,TRBV5-1,NA,TGCGCCAGCAATTTTAGGGTGGGCACTGAAGCTTTCTTT,CASNFRVGTEAFF
TRBD2,TRBJ2-7,TRBV27,few,TGTGCCAGCACCCTCCGGGGGGGCTACTACGAGCAGTACTTC,CASTLRGGYYEQYF
NA,TRBJ1-3,TRBV2,few,TGTGCCAGCAGTGGGGTAGTGGACACCATATATTTT,CASSGVVDTIYF
TRBD1,TRBJ2-3,TRBV24-1,many,TGTGCCACCAGTGACGGGACAGGGATCCTCAGAGATACGCAGTATTTT,CATSDGTGILRDTQYF
TRBD1,TRBJ2-7,TRBV29-1,NA,TGCAGCGCCCGGTCGGGACAGGTAGCCGAGCAGTACTTC,CSARSGQVAEQYF
TRBD2,TRBJ2-3,TRBV9,few,TGTGCCAGCAGCGTAGATCCAGCGGGAGGGTCAGATACGCAGTATTTT,CASSVDPAGGSDTQYF
NA,TRBJ2-2,TRBV5-1,many,TGCGCCAGCAGCTTGGTAGCCAGGCTCACCGGGGAGCTGTTTTTT,CASSLVARLTGELFF
TRBD1,TRBJ2-3,TRBV5-5,few,TGTGCCAGCAGCATCCTAGGGGGCGCCAGCACAGATACGCAGTATTTT,CASSILGGASTDTQYF
TRBD2,TRBJ2-1,TRBV4-3,NA,TGCGCCAGCAGCCAGGGGACTAGCGGGGGATACAATGAGCAGTTCTTC,CASSQGTSGGYNEQFF
NA,TRBJ1-1,TRBV12-3/TRBV12-4,few,TGTGCCAGCAGAAGCGCCGGGCTGGCTGAAGCTTTCTTT,CASRSAGLAEAFF
TRBD1,TRBJ1-6,TRBV20-1,NA,TGCAGTGCTAGAGACCCTTCCGGGACAGCAAATTCACCCCTCCACTTT,CSARDPSGTANSPLHF
TRBD2,TRBJ2-2,TRBV15,few,TGTGCCACCAGCACCGGTAGGCTAGCGGACACCGGGGAGCTGTTTTTT,CATSTGRLADTGELFF
NA,TRBJ1-4,TRBV29-1,many,TGCAGCGTTCCCGCCGGGGCCACTAATGAAAAACTGTTTTTT,CSVPAGATNEKLFF
NA,TRBJ1-3,TRBV12-3/TRBV12-4,NA,TGTGCCAGCAGCCGACGGGGGCTAGGAAACACCATATATTTT,CASSRRGLGNTIYF
NA,TRBJ1-2,TRBV12-3/TRBV12-4,few,TGTGCCAGCAGACACTCGGACTATGGCTACACCTTC,CASRHSDYGYTF
NA,TRBJ2-2,TRBV12-3/TRBV12-4,few,TGTGCCAGCAGCTCCGGGGAGCTGTTTTTT,CASSSGELFF
NA,TRBJ1-5,TRBV6-6,NA,TGTGCCAGCAGTCCGACATCCGGGACGGACTATAGCAATCAGCCCCAGCATTTT,CASSPTSGTDYSNQPQHF
NA,TRBJ1-1,TRBV7-8,NA,TGTGCCAGCAGCTATAGGATAGGGACTGAAGCTTTCTTT,CASSYRIGTEAFF
NA,TRBJ2-7,TRBV12-3/TRBV12-4,many,TGTGCCAGCAGTCTTACGACAGTCGAGCAGTACTTC,CASSLTTVEQYF
TRBD1,TRBJ2-7,TRBV7-6,NA,TGTGCCAGCAGCCCGGGACAGGGGAACTCCTACGAGCAGTACTTC,CASSPGQGNSYEQYF
TRBD2,TRBJ2-4,TRBV7-3,NA,TGTGCCAGCAGCCTTACACCACTAGCGGGCCAAAACATTCAGTACTTC,CASSLTPLAGQNIQYF
NA,TRBJ2-7,TRBV7-9,NA,TGTGCCAGCAGCTCAGCCCCTGACAGTTCCTACGAGCAGTACTTC,CASSSAPDSSYEQYF
TRBD2,TRBJ2-1,TRBV9,NA,TGTGCCAGCAGCGTCCTGACTAGCGGCAATGAGCAGTTCTTC,CASSVLTSGNEQFF
NA,TRBJ1-2,TRBV11-2,many,TGTGCCAGCAGCCCCGCGGACTATGGCTACACCTTC,CASSPADYGYTF